This T cell receptor (beta chain) is from a study of shared clonotypes between healthy human individuals. With 6 bases removed from V and 4 bases from J, the gap between germline ends came to 16 bases. Germline assignment: CDR1 LNHDA and CDR2 SQIVND (reference sequence). This CDR3 has 15 amino acids. Generated by immunoSEQ multiplex PCR, the TCRdb table keeps only in-frame clones and is missing some. The repertoire holds around 700,000 clones, roughly 78% seen once, with approximately 1.8% in the top ten. Sequencing was performed on memory CD4+ T cells sorted from blood. Described subset: CD45RA-negative fraction. This receptor was identified in a woman under 40 in good health. This chain uses TRBV19 with TRBJ1-5, with D tentatively TRBD1 (5 bases). Written as DNA, the CDR3 is TGTGCCAGTAGCAGACCCGGGACCCCGAATCAGCCCCAGCATTTT. Translation gives CASSRPGTPNQPQHF.